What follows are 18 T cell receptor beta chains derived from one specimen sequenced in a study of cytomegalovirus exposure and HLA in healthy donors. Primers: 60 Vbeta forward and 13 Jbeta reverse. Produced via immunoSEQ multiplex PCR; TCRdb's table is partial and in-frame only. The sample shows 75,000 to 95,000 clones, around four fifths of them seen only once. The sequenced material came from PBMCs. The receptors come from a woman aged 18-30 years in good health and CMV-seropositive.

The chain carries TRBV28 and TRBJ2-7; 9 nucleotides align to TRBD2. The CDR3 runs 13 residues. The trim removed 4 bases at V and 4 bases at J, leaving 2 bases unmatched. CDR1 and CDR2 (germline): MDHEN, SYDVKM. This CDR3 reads CASSSSGTYEQYF. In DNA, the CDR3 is TGTGCCAGCAGTTCTAGCGGGACTTACGAGCAGTACTTC.

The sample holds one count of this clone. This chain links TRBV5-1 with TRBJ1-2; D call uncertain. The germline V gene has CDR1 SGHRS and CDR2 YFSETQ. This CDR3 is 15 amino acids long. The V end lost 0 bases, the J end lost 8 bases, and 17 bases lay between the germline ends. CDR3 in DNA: TGCGCCAGCAGCTTGGCCTGGGCAGAACGGGGAGGCTACACCTTC. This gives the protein CASSLAWAERGGYTF.

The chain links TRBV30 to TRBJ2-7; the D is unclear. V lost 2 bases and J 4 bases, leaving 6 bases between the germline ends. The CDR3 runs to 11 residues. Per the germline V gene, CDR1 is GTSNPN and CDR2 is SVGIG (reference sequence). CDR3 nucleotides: TGTGCCTGGAGTCGCCAGTACGAGCAGTACTTC. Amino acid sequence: CAWSRQYEQYF.

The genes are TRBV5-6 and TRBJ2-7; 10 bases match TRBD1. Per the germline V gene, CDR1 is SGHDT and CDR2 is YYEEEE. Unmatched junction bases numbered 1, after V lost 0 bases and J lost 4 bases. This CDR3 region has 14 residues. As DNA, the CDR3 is TGTGCCAGCAGCTTGGTGGGACAGGGGTACGAGCAGTACTTC. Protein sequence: CASSLVGQGYEQYF.

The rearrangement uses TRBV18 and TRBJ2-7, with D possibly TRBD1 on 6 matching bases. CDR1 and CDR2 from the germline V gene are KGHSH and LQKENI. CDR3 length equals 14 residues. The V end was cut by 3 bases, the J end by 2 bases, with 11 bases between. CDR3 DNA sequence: TGTGCCAGCTCACCGGGGGCGTTCGCCTACGAGCAGTACTTC. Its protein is CASSPGAFAYEQYF.

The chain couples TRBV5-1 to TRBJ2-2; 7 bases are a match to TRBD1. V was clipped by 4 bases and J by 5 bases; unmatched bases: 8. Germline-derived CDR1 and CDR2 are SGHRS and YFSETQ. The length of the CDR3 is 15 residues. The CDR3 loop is CASSVTGRRTGELFF. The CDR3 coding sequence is TGCGCCAGCAGCGTGACAGGGCGAAGGACCGGGGAGCTGTTTTTT.

In DNA, the CDR3 is TGTGCCAGCAGTGAAGCGTGGTCTAGCGTCAATGAGCAGTTCTTC. This encodes CASSEAWSSVNEQFF. This chain uses TRBV2 with TRBJ2-1; possibly TRBD2 for D (6 bases). Between the trimmed V and J ends, which lost 0 bases and 6 bases, there was a span of 12 bases. This CDR3 has 15 amino acids. Looked up from germline, CDR1 is SNHLY and CDR2 is FYNNEI.

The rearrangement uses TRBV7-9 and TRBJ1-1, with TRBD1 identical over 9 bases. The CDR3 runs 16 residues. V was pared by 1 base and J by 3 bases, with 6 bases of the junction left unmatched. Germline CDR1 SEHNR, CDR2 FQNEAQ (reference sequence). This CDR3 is CASSLGTGVLYTEAFF. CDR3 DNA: TGTGCCAGCAGCTTAGGGACAGGGGTTTTGTACACTGAAGCTTTCTTT.

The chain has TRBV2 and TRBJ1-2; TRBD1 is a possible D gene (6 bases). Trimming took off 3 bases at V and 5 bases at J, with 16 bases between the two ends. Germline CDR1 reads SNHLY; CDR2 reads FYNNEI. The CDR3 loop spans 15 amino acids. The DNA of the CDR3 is TGTGCCAGCAGTGACAATCAGGGGACACCTTATGGCTACACCTTC. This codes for CASSDNQGTPYGYTF.

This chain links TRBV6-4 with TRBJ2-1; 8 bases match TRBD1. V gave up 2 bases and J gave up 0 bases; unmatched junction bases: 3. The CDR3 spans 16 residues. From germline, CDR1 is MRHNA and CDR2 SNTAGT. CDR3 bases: TGTGCCAGCAGTGACCAGGGGACAGGCTCCTACAATGAGCAGTTCTTC. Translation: CASSDQGTGSYNEQFF.

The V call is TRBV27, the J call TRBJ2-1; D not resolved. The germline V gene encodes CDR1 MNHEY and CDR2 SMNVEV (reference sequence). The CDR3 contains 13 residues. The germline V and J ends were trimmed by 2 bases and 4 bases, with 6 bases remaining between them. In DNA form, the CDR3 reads TGTGCCAGCAGTTTAGAACGGTACAATGAGCAGTTCTTC. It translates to CASSLERYNEQFF.

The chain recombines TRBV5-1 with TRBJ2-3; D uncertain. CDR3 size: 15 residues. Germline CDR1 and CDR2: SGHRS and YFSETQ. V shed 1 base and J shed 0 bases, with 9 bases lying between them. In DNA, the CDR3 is TGCGCCAGCAGCTTGACGGTCACCAGCACAGATACGCAGTATTTT. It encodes CASSLTVTSTDTQYF.

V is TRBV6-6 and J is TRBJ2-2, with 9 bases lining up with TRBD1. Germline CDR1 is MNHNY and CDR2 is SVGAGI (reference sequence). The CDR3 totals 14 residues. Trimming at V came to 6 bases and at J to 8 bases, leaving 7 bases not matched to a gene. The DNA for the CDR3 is TGTGCCAGCAGATGGACAGGGGTCGGAGGGGAGCTGTTTTTT. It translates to CASRWTGVGGELFF.

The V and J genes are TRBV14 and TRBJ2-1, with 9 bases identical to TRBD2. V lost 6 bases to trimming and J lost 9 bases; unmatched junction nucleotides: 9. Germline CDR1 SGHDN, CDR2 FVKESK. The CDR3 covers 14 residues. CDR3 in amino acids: CASRGAGGWSEQFF. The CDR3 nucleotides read TGTGCCAGCAGAGGCGCGGGGGGGTGGAGTGAGCAGTTCTTC.

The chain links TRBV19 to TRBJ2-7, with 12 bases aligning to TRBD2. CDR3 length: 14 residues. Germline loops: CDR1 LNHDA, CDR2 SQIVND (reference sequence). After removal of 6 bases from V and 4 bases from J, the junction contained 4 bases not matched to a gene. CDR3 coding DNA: TGTGCCAGTAGCTGGACTAGCGGGGCTTACGAGCAGTACTTC. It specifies CASSWTSGAYEQYF. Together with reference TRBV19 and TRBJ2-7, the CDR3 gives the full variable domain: DGGITQSPKYLFRKEGQNVTLSCEQNLNHDAMYWYRQDPGQGLRLIYYSQIVNDFQKGDIAEGYSVSREKKESFPLTVTSAQKNPTAFYLCASSWTSGAYEQYFGPGTRLTVT.

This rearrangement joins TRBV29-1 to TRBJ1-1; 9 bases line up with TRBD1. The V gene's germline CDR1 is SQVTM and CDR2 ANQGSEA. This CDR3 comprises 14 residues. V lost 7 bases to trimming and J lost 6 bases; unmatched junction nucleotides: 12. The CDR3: CSGTQGALGAEAFF. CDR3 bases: TGCAGCGGAACACAGGGGGCGCTGGGCGCTGAAGCTTTCTTT.

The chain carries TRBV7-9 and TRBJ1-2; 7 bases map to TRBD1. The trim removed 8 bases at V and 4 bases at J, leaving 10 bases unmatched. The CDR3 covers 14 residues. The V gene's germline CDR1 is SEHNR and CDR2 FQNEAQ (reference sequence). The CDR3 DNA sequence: TGTGCCAGCGAACACAGGGGTTCGGCCTATGGCTACACCTTC. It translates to CASEHRGSAYGYTF.

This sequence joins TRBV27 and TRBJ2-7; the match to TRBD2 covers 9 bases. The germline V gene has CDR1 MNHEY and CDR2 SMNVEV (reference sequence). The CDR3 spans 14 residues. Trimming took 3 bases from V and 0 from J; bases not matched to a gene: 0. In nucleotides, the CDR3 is TGTGCCAGCAGTTTTAGCGGGAGCTCCTACGAGCAGTACTTC. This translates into CASSFSGSSYEQYF.